The sequence of this TCR beta chain was determined in a study of blood T cell repertoires in COVID-19. Across the study: COVID-19 samples collected from the United States, Italy and Spain covered acute and convalescent phases. T cells, B-cell-depleted T cells, or PBMCs provided the cDNA or gDNA that served as material.

Source study methods: Reference gene primer amplification yielded estimated nucleated cell counts. The repertoire was sequenced with immunoSEQ multiplex PCR; TCRdb's copy has only in-frame clones and lacks some. V and J calls and clone size are copied from that table; D and trimming were computed from the DNA. The sample consists of around 700,000 clones, about 87% of them appearing once. Per the germline V gene, CDR1 is SEHNR and CDR2 is FQNEAQ (reference sequence). Trimming removed 5 bases from V and 0 bases from J, with 8 bases in between. This CDR3 is 14 amino acids long. The chain employs TRBV7-9 and TRBJ1-5; D gene unclear. This clonotype was sampled from a woman under 30 with acute or convalescent COVID-19. Sequencing input: peripheral blood. CDR3 loop: CASSRIDSNQPQHF. The CDR3 coding sequence is TGTGCCAGCAGCCGTATAGATAGCAATCAGCCCCAGCATTTT.